The clone carrying this TCR beta chain came up many times. What it binds is unknown. CDR1 and CDR2 (germline): ENHRY, SYGVKD. The CDR3 is made up of 14 amino acids. Trimming cost V 3 bases and J 2 bases; bases outside gene matches: 1. The data were obtained in a study of T cell repertoires in cytomegalovirus infection. TCRdb reanalysed the reads using MiXCR and keeps one entry per CDR3 protein. Of around 340,000 distinct CDR3 sequences listed, 25% to 35% are singletons. J is TRBJ1-3 and V is TRBV10-3; 7 positions agree with TRBD1. The specimen was cultured PBMCs, collected from culture after CMV antigen stimulation. This TCR came from a human donor in good health (CMV status not recorded). Some clones in this sample may be carry-over from other donors' samples. Here the CDR3 reads CAISDRGAGNTIYF. The DNA of the CDR3 is TGTGCCATCAGTGACAGGGGGGCTGGAAACACCATATATTTT.